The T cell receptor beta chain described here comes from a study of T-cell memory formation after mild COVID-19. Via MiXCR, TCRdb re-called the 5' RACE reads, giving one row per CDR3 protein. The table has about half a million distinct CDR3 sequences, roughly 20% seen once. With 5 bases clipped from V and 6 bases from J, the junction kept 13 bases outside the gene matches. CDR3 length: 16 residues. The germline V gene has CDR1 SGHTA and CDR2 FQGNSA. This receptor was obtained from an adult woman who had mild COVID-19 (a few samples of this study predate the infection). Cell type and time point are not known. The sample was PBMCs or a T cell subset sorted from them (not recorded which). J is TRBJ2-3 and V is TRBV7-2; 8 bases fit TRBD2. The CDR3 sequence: CASSRRAGGAVDTQYF. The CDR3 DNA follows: TGTGCCAGCAGCCGTAGGGCGGGAGGAGCGGTGGATACGCAGTATTTT.